This TCR beta chain stems from a study of identical twins. Each cDNA held unique molecular identifiers, and template switching gave it a universal primer site. Each CDR3 protein is one row after TCRdb ran MiXCR on the 5' RACE reads. The repertoire has about 460,000 distinct CDR3 sequences, 13% to 15% of them found once; the top ten carry about 0.53%. Study conclusions and caveats: Low generation probability was overrepresented in out-of-frame alpha sequences shared by twins. Out-of-frame sharing of TCR alpha in monozygotic twins was underestimated by models. Invariant MAIT and iNKT cells may have partly biased zero-insertion analyses.

This clonotype was seen a few times. Its specificity is not known. V was clipped by 2 bases and J by 0 bases, with 5 bases between them. CDR3 length: 13 amino acids. CDR1 KGHSY and CDR2 FQNENV come from the germline V gene. These data are also associated with another study on yellow fever vaccine responses in identical twins.

The chain employs TRBV16 and TRBJ2-7; D gene ambiguous. The sequencing input was CD4+ T cells sorted from blood. The TCR sequence derives from a young woman in good health. The CDR3 loop is CASSQTSSYEQYF. CDR3 coding DNA: TGTGCCAGCAGCCAAACGAGCTCCTACGAGCAGTACTTC.